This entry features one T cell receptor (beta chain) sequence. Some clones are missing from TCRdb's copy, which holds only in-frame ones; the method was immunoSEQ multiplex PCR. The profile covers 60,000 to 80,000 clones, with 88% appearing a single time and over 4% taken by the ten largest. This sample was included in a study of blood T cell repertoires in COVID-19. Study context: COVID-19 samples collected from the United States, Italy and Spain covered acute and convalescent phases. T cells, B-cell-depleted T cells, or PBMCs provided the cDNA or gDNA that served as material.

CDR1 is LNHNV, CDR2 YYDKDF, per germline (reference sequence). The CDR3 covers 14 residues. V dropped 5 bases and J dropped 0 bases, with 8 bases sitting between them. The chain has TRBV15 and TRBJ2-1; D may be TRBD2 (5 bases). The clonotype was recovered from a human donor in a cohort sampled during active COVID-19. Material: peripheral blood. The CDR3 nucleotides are TGTGCCACCAGCTCCGAGGGCTCCTACAATGAGCAGTTCTTC. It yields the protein CATSSEGSYNEQFF.